This passage covers 5 T cell receptor beta chains from one sample sequenced in a study of shared clonotypes between healthy human individuals. The repertoire was sequenced with immunoSEQ multiplex PCR; TCRdb's copy has only in-frame clones and lacks some. The repertoire holds approximately 1,500,000 clones, approximately 97% seen once, with roughly 1.2% in the top ten. The sequenced sample was naive CD4+ T cells sorted from blood. Subset noted: CD45RA+ positively selected. The receptors originated from a man aged 25-40 years in good health.

The chain is built from TRBV28 and TRBJ2-5; 14 bases match TRBD2. The V gene end was trimmed by 8 bases and the J gene end by 6 bases; junction bases not matched to a gene: 5. CDR1 and CDR2 (germline): MDHEN, SYDVKM. The CDR3 is made up of 14 amino acids. In DNA, the CDR3 is TGTGCCAGCGAGACTAGCGGGAGGGGAAAGACCCAGTACTTC. Translating gives CASETSGRGKTQYF.

The rearrangement uses TRBV18 and TRBJ2-1; 12 bases are shared with TRBD2. This CDR3 spans 17 amino acids. The J segment lost 0 bases and the V segment lost 0 bases, leaving 0 bases of the junction unmatched. Germline CDR1 reads KGHSH; CDR2 reads LQKENI. CDR3 residues: CASSPPLAGGSYNEQFF. For the CDR3, the DNA is TGTGCCAGCTCACCACCACTAGCGGGAGGCTCCTACAATGAGCAGTTCTTC.

The chain links TRBV7-8 to TRBJ1-4; D gene unclear. Germline CDR1 SGHVS, CDR2 FQNEAQ. V was pared by 5 bases and J by 2 bases, with 15 bases between. The CDR3 contains 16 residues. CDR3 sequence: CASSALLRSTNEKLFF. The DNA of the CDR3 is TGTGCCAGCAGCGCCCTACTCAGATCTACTAATGAAAAACTGTTTTTT.

The chain employs TRBV25-1 and TRBJ2-1; 9 bases fit TRBD2. The CDR3 runs to 15 residues. Germline values: CDR1 MGHDK, CDR2 SYGVNS. The J segment lost 4 bases and the V segment lost 4 bases, leaving 5 bases of the junction unmatched. The CDR3 spells CASSVGLAWYNEQFF. The CDR3 coding sequence is TGTGCCAGCAGTGTCGGACTAGCGTGGTACAATGAGCAGTTCTTC.

The chain combines TRBV18 with TRBJ2-7, with D perhaps being TRBD1 or TRBD2 (5 bases each). Germline V lookup: CDR1 KGHSH, CDR2 LQKENI. This CDR3 comprises 13 residues. V was pared by 4 bases and J by 6 bases, with 13 bases between. DNA for the CDR3: TGTGCCAGCTCACGGGGACCTCCTGGCGAGCAGTACTTC. The encoded protein is CASSRGPPGEQYF. Full variable domain (rest looked up from reference TRBV18 and TRBJ2-7): NAGVMQNPRHLVRRRGQEARLRCSPMKGHSHVYWYRQLPEEGLKFMVYLQKENIIDESGMPKERFSAEFPKEGPSILRIQQVVRGDSAAYFCASSRGPPGEQYFGPGTRLTVT.